Following are 21 T cell receptor beta chains from one sample sequenced in a study of monozygotic twins with inflammatory bowel disease. TCRdb re-called the 5' RACE reads and gives one entry per CDR3 protein, without DNA. The table lists over 100,000 distinct CDR3 sequences. Input material: blood. The receptors derive from a human donor with ulcerative colitis or Crohn's disease, or a healthy co-twin of an affected twin (not recorded which).

The genes are TRBV6-6 and TRBJ1-6. The CDR3 is 14 residues long. Germline V gene lookup returns CDR1 MNHNY and CDR2 SVGAGI (reference sequence). CDR3: CASSYLSSDSPLHF.

The V and J genes are TRBV12-3 or TRBV12-4 and TRBJ1-5. This CDR3 contains 12 residues. The CDR3 reads CASSFQAQPQHF.

The V gene is TRBV6-2 or TRBV6-3, the J gene TRBJ2-5; the TRBD2 assignment by TCRdb is unverifiable without DNA. The CDR3 contains 16 residues. Germline V gene data show CDR1 as MNHEY and CDR2 as SVGEGT. The CDR3 spells CASSFPGTREEETQYF.

The rearrangement joins TRBV6-5 to TRBJ1-2; TCRdb's D call of TRBD1 is untestable without DNA. Germline V gene lookup returns CDR1 MNHEY and CDR2 SVGAGI. The CDR3 totals 15 residues. The CDR3 loop is CASSYSGQNPVGYTF.

This sequence joins TRBV7-2 and TRBJ1-4; TCRdb proposes TRBD1, but this gene call is untestable without DNA. The CDR3 is 15 amino acids. Germline V lookup: CDR1 SGHTA, CDR2 FQGNSA. This CDR3 is CASSPGGGRGEKLFF.

The rearrangement links TRBV7-2 to TRBJ2-1. The CDR3 is 13 amino acids. CDR1 and CDR2 from the germline V gene are SGHTA and FQGNSA. CDR3: CASSLATGMQQFF.

The chain carries TRBV7-2 and TRBJ2-1; TCRdb's assignment of TRBD1 cannot be checked, as there is no DNA. Germline-derived CDR1 and CDR2 are SGHTA and FQGNSA. There are 15 residues in the CDR3. The CDR3 sequence: CASSPGPPPYNEQFF.

The genes are TRBV20-1 and TRBJ2-7; the TCRdb call, TRBD2, lacks DNA for checking. The germline gives CDR1 DFQATT, CDR2 SNEGSKA (reference sequence). The CDR3 has 17 amino acids. The CDR3 loop reads CSAYFPGLAGEGYEQYF.

The rearrangement links TRBV20-1 to TRBJ2-1; TCRdb's assignment of TRBD1 cannot be checked, as there is no DNA. Germline V gives CDR1 DFQATT, CDR2 SNEGSKA (reference sequence). The CDR3 length is 14 residues. CDR3: CSALWGQKGNEQFF.

The chain recombines TRBV12-3 or TRBV12-4 with TRBJ1-3. The CDR3 runs to 13 residues. The CDR3 sequence: CASSEAEGNTIYF.

The chain carries TRBV4-3 and TRBJ1-2. Germline CDR1 LGHNA, CDR2 YSLEER. The CDR3 totals 16 residues. The CDR3 loop is CASSQDAAAYYYGYTF.

The CDR3 loop is CSVRGQGTTEAFF. The chain carries TRBV29-1 and TRBJ1-1; the D call of TRBD1 rests on TCRdb alone, since no DNA is present to check it. The CDR3 is 13 amino acids. The germline gives CDR1 SQVTM, CDR2 ANQGSEA.

This sequence joins TRBV5-1 and TRBJ1-1; TCRdb proposes TRBD1, but this gene call is untestable without DNA. The V gene's germline CDR1 is SGHRS and CDR2 YFSETQ. This CDR3 has 17 amino acids. The CDR3: CASSLLLTGGLNTEAFF.

This chain links TRBV15 with TRBJ1-1; with no DNA, the TCRdb D assignment of TRBD1 cannot be verified. This CDR3 contains 12 residues. The V gene's germline CDR1 is LNHNV and CDR2 YYDKDF (reference sequence). CDR3 amino acids: CATSRAGREAFF.

This chain links TRBV11-3 with TRBJ2-1; lacking DNA, the TRBD2 call made by TCRdb goes unchecked. This CDR3 has 18 residues. From germline, CDR1 is SGHNT and CDR2 YENEEA. The CDR3 spells CASSPEPPGREASNEQFF.

The chain carries TRBV7-2 and TRBJ2-5; checking the TCRdb D call of TRBD1 is not possible without DNA. The CDR3 spans 16 residues. Germline CDR1 and CDR2: SGHTA and FQGNSA. CDR3 sequence reads: CASSFGRDRERETQYF.

The chain carries TRBV18 and TRBJ2-3; the D gene TCRdb calls, TRBD1, cannot be checked with no DNA. In germline, CDR1 is KGHSH, CDR2 LQKENI. The CDR3 has 16 amino acids. CDR3 in amino acids: CASSPRFQGSGDTQYF.

The V and J genes are TRBV20-1 and TRBJ2-1; the TCRdb D gene call, TRBD2, has no DNA to confirm it. The V gene's germline CDR1 is DFQATT and CDR2 SNEGSKA (reference sequence). The CDR3 spans 15 residues. The CDR3 is CSADRREGNYNEQFF.

The chain joins TRBV18 to TRBJ2-7; TCRdb's D call of TRBD1 is untestable without DNA. The CDR3 has 17 amino acids. CDR1 is KGHSH and CDR2 is LQKENI in the germline V gene. The CDR3 loop is CASSPSPGYLSSYEQYF.

The CDR3 region is CATVTGADTQYF. The rearrangement uses TRBV15 and TRBJ2-3; with no DNA, the TCRdb D assignment of TRBD1 cannot be verified. The germline gives CDR1 LNHNV, CDR2 YYDKDF (reference sequence). The CDR3 is 12 amino acids.

The chain has TRBV6-5 and TRBJ2-6; TCRdb's D call of TRBD1 is untestable without DNA. From germline, CDR1 is MNHEY and CDR2 SVGAGI. The CDR3 length is 13 residues. This CDR3 is CASKQGGANVLTF.